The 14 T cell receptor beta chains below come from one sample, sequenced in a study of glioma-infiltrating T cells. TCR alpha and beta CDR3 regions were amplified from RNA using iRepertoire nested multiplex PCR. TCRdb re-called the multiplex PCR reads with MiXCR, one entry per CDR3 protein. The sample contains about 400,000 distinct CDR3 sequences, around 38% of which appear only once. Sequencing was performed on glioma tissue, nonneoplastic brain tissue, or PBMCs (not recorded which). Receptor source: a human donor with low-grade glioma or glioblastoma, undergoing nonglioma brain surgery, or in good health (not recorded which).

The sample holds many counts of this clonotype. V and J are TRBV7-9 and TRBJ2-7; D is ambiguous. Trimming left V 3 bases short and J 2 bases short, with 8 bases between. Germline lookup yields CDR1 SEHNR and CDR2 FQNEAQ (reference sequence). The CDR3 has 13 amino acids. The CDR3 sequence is CASSFGVAYEQYF. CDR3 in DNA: TGTGCCAGCAGCTTTGGGGTGGCCTACGAGCAGTACTTC. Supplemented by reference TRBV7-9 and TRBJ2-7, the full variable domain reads DTGVSQNPRHKITKRGQNVTFRCDPISEHNRLYWYRQTLGQGPEFLTYFQNEAQLEKSRLLSDRFSAERPKGSFSTLEIQRTEQGDSAMYLCASSFGVAYEQYFGPGTRLTVT.

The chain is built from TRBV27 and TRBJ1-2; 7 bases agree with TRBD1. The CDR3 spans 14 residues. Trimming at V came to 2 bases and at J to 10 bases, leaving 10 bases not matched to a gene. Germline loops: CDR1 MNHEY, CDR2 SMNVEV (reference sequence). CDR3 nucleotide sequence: TGTGCCAGCAGTTTAAAGGGACAGCGTCCTTCCTACACCTTC. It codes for CASSLKGQRPSYTF.

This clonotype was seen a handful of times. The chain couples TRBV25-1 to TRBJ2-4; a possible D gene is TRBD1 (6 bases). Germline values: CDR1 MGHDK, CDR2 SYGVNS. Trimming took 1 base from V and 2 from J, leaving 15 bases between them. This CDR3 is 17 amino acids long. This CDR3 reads CASSELGTRGTKNIQYF. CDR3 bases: TGTGCCAGCAGTGAATTGGGGACAAGAGGAACCAAAAACATTCAGTACTTC.

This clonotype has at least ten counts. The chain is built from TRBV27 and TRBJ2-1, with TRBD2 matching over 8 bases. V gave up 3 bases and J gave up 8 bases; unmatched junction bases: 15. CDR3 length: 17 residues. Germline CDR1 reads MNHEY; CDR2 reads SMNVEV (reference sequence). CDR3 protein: CASSLIIGGTSVYEQFF. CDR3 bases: TGTGCCAGCAGTTTGATTATAGGTGGGACTAGTGTCTATGAGCAGTTCTTC.

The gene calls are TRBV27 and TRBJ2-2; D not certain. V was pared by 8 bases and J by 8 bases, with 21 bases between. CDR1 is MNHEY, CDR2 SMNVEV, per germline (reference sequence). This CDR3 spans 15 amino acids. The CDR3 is CASSPPPLEVGELFF. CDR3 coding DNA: TGTGCCAGCTCCCCTCCCCCGTTGGAAGTGGGGGAGCTGTTTTTT.

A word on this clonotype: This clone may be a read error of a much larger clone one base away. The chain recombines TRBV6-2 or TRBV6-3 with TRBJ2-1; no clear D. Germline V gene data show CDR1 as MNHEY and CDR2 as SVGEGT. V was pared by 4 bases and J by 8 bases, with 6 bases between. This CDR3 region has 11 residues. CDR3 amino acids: CASSCGDEQFF. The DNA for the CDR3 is TGTGCCAGCAGTTGCGGCGATGAGCAGTTCTTC.

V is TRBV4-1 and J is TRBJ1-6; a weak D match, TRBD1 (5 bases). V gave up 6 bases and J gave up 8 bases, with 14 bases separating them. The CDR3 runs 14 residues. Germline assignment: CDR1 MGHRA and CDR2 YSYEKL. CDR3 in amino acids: CASRAQGVDSPLHF. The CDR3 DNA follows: TGCGCCAGCAGAGCTCAAGGGGTAGATTCACCCCTCCACTTT.

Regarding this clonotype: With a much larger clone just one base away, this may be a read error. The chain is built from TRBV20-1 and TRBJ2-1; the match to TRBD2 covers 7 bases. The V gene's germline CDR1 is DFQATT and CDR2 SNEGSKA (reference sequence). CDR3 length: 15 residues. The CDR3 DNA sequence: TGCGGTGCTAGAGATCTAGCGGAGTCTTACAATGAGCAGTTCTTC. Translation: CGARDLAESYNEQFF.

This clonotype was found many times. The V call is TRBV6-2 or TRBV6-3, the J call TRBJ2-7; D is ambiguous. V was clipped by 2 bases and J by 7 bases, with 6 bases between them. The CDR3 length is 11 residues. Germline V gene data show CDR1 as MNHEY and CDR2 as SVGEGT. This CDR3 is CASSYGVEQYF. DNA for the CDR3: TGTGCCAGCAGTTACGGGGTGGAGCAGTACTTC.

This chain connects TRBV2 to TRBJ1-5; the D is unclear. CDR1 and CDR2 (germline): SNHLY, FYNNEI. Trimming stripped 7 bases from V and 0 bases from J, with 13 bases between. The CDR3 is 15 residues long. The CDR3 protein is CASTLLNFSNQPQHF. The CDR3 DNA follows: TGTGCCAGCACCTTACTTAATTTTAGCAATCAGCCCCAGCATTTT.

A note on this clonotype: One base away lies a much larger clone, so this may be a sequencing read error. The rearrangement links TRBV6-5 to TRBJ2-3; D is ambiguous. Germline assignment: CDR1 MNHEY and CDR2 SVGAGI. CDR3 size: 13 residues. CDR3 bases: TGTGCCAGGAGTTTGCTCGACGCAGATACGCAGTATTTT. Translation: CARSLLDADTQYF.

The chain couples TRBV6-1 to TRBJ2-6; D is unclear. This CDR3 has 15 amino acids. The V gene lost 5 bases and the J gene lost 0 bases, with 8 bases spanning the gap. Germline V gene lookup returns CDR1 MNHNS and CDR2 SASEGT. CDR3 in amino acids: CASSSGFSGANVLTF. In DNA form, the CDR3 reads TGTGCCAGCAGTTCCGGGTTCTCTGGGGCCAACGTCCTGACTTTC.

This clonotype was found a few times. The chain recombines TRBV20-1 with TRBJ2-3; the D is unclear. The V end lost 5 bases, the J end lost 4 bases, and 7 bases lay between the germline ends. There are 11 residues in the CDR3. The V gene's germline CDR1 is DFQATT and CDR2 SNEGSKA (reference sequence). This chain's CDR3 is CSAAAADTQYF. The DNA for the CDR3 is TGCAGTGCTGCGGCAGCAGATACGCAGTATTTT.

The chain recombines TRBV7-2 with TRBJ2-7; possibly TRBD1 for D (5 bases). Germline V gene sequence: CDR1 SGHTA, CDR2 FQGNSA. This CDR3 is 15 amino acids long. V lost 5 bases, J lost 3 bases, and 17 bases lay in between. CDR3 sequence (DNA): TGTGCCAGCAGCCCCGCGAGGACAATGGGCTACGAGCAGTACTTC. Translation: CASSPARTMGYEQYF.